This T cell receptor (beta chain) was retrieved from a study of blood T cell repertoires in COVID-19 (dated by TCRdb to the early 2020s). Broadly, across the study: Samples from collaborators originated in the United States, Italy and Spain and spanned both the acute and convalescent phases of COVID-19. The prospective study material was composed of cDNA or gDNA derived from T cells, B-cell-depleted T cells, or PBMCs. Subjects who had been exposed to COVID-19, were actively infected with it, or had recovered from it provided the deeply sampled blood TCRbeta repertoires that made up the dataset. The repertoires were released in a freely available public database meant as a resource for research on the immune response to SARS-CoV-2. Samples came from the ongoing ImmuneRACE study (first 160 participants) plus 1,254 subjects from 6 global collaborators. Sample metadata almost always included a de-identified subject ID, COVID-19 status, age in years and sex. HLA class I and class II types, where available, came from metadata supplied by the sample provider rather than from assay-based typing. Study-level results and caveats: The quantity of clinical and demographic metadata differed by source and by participant and was supplied without curation.

TCRbeta CDR3 regions were amplified from genomic DNA using the immunoSEQ Assay, a bias-controlled multiplex PCR. The study's own analysis went as follows. Within the assay, amplification of reference gene primers was used to estimate how many nucleated cells each sample contained. Sequence reads were collapsed and filtered to measure the absolute abundance of every unique TCRbeta CDR3 rearrangement. For each sample, productive Simpson clonality was calculated as the square root of Simpson's diversity index over productive rearrangements. Not all clones reach the TCRdb copy of this immuneACCESS table, which keeps in-frame sequences only. Checked studies attribute under half of the gap to unresolved V genes and leave the rest unexplained. From that table come the V and J calls and clone size; the DNA was used to work out D and trimming. This sample is represented by roughly 240,000 clones; about 82% of them were singletons. The ten largest clonotypes hold 5% to 6.5% of the sample.

The CDR1 and CDR2 encoded by the germline V gene are SGHVS and FNYEAQ. The CDR3 measures 16 amino acids from cysteine to phenylalanine. The retained sequence is limited to the CDR3, 48 bases, with the frame set at the first base. Relative to germline, V is missing 5 bases and J is missing 0 bases, with 6 bases of the junction outside any gene match. Remarks on this clone: Its antigen is unknown. There are no base qualities to consult, and no much larger clone falls within one base.

At one collaborating source in Seattle, patients were enrolled during active infection and were followed longitudinally through the course of disease. Collaborating institutions collected whole blood in K2EDTA tubes following their own protocols. For TCRbeta analysis, collaborator samples were shipped as frozen whole blood, as isolated PBMCs, or as DNA extracted from either sample type. The origin of this receptor is a man aged 45-60 years with COVID-19, enrolled during active disease. The rearrangement joined TRBV7-6 to TRBJ1-3, and 8 bases in between align with TRBD1. Sequenced sample: peripheral blood. CDR3 loop: CASSPRQGSSGNTIYF. The bases read TGTGCCAGCAGCCCGAGACAGGGGAGCTCTGGAAACACCATATATTTT.